The rows below give T cell receptor beta chains drawn from one sample of a study of cytomegalovirus exposure and HLA in healthy donors. Assay: immunoSEQ multiplex PCR; the TCRdb copy retains only in-frame clones and omits some. The sample has about 200,000 clones. The sequenced sample consisted of PBMCs. These TCRs come from a boy aged 10-17 years in good health and CMV-seronegative. CDR3s include the opening cysteine and the closing phenylalanine or tryptophan.

v_call: TRBV9; j_call: TRBJ2-1; cdr3_aa: CASTVGLASYNEQFF
v_call: TRBV30; j_call: TRBJ1-1; cdr3_aa: CAWSRQGQGTEAFF
v_call: TRBV5-1; j_call: TRBJ2-2; cdr3_aa: CASSLDSKPGELFF
v_call: TRBV29-1; j_call: TRBJ1-1; cdr3_aa: CSVAGSAPEAFF
v_call: TRBV7-8; j_call: TRBJ1-3; cdr3_aa: CASSLRWGPGNTIYF
v_call: TRBV30; j_call: TRBJ2-7; cdr3_aa: CAWSVKIGRGSDEQYF
v_call: TRBV2; j_call: TRBJ1-2; cdr3_aa: CASREQGGYTF
v_call: TRBV4-2; j_call: TRBJ2-1; cdr3_aa: CASSQEGRTLQYNEQFF
v_call: TRBV20-1; j_call: TRBJ1-2; cdr3_aa: CSASRVSGYTF
v_call: TRBV5-4; j_call: TRBJ1-4; cdr3_aa: CASSLGAVGNEKLFF
v_call: TRBV11-1; j_call: TRBJ1-3; cdr3_aa: CASSLGRTGYSGNTIYF
v_call: TRBV5-4; j_call: TRBJ1-5; cdr3_aa: CASSLRQHTSNQPQHF
v_call: TRBV7-2; j_call: TRBJ2-1; cdr3_aa: CASTRAGGADEQFF
v_call: TRBV5-4; j_call: TRBJ1-1; cdr3_aa: CASSPPPGTEAFF
v_call: TRBV6-6; j_call: TRBJ1-2; cdr3_aa: CASTSDGAGGYTF
v_call: TRBV2; j_call: TRBJ1-6; cdr3_aa: CASRAQGRGNNSPLHF